One and the same sample provided the 20 T cell receptor beta chains below, sequenced in a study of T cells in Graves' hyperthyroidism and ophthalmopathy. RNA transcripts yielded amplified TCR beta CDR3 regions. Researchers ran a first-round RT-PCR on the TCR CDR3 using the HTBI primer set. TCRdb recomputed calls from the multiplex PCR reads with MiXCR, one row per CDR3 protein. The sample lists about 640,000 distinct CDR3 sequences; about 14% were seen once. Specimen: blood. These receptors were collected from a woman aged 45-60 years with Graves' ophthalmopathy.

This clonotype was found many times. The chain combines TRBV11-2 with TRBJ2-7; 7 bases are shared with TRBD1. The V segment lost 0 bases and the J segment 13 bases; nucleotides outside the gene matches: 15. The CDR3 covers 15 residues. The germline V gene encodes CDR1 SGHAT and CDR2 FQNNGV. The CDR3 DNA is TGTGCCAGCAGCTTAGATCCGAGAGCCGGGACAGCAGGATACTTC. It translates to CASSLDPRAGTAGYF.

The chain employs TRBV20-1 and TRBJ1-1; 7 bases map to TRBD1. Germline CDR1 and CDR2: DFQATT and SNEGSKA (reference sequence). Trimming cost V 0 bases and J 4 bases; bases outside gene matches: 8. The CDR3 is made up of 15 amino acids. This CDR3 reads CSARDPQGVGTEAFF. CDR3 nucleotide sequence: TGCAGTGCTAGAGATCCCCAGGGGGTTGGCACTGAAGCTTTCTTT.

This clonotype was detected a few times. This chain joins TRBV7-8 and TRBJ2-2; 10 bases map to TRBD2. The CDR3 is 17 residues long. Trimming at V came to 5 bases and at J to 4 bases, leaving 10 bases not matched to a gene. Germline CDR1 SGHVS, CDR2 FQNEAQ. CDR3 in amino acids: CASSPRTSGGGTGELFF. The CDR3 nucleotides are TGTGCCAGCAGCCCCAGGACTAGCGGAGGGGGCACCGGGGAGCTGTTTTTT.

The rearrangement joins TRBV10-3 to TRBJ1-2; D unresolved. V gave up 2 bases and J gave up 3 bases, with 1 base separating them. Germline-derived CDR1 and CDR2 are ENHRY and SYGVKD. The CDR3 runs to 11 residues. The CDR3 sequence: CAISEDYGYTF. The CDR3 DNA reads as TGTGCCATCAGTGAGGACTATGGCTACACCTTC.

The chain has TRBV24-1 and TRBJ2-1, with TRBD2 matching over 7 bases. Trimming removed 3 bases from V and 5 bases from J; junction bases left unmatched: 12. CDR1 and CDR2 from the germline V gene are KGHDR and SFDVKD. The CDR3 extends over 17 amino acids. CDR3 coding DNA: TGTGCCACCAGTGATACCCGTATGGCGGGAGAACACAATGAGCAGTTCTTC. Protein sequence: CATSDTRMAGEHNEQFF.

The CDR3 sequence is CAISKQGLNTEAFF. The DNA of the CDR3 is TGTGCCATCAGTAAACAGGGGCTGAACACTGAAGCTTTCTTT. V is TRBV10-3 and J is TRBJ1-1; TRBD1 matches at 7 bases. This CDR3 is built from 14 residues. Germline V gene lookup returns CDR1 ENHRY and CDR2 SYGVKD. With V trimmed by 5 bases and J by 0 bases, 3 bases remained unmatched.

This clonotype was recorded at least ten times. This chain links TRBV7-2 with TRBJ2-7, with 7 nucleotides matching TRBD2. CDR1 is SGHTA, CDR2 FQGNSA, per germline. CDR3 length equals 13 residues. The junction had 3 bases not matched to a gene; V was cut back by 1 base and J by 6 bases. The CDR3 reads CASSLGGRVEQYF. CDR3 nucleotide sequence: TGTGCCAGCAGCTTAGGCGGGAGAGTCGAGCAGTACTTC. Full variable domain (rest looked up from reference TRBV7-2 and TRBJ2-7): GAGVSQSPSNKVTEKGKDVELRCDPISGHTALYWYRQSLGQGLEFLIYFQGNSAPDKSGLPSDRFSAERTGGSVSTLTIQRTQQEDSAVYLCASSLGGRVEQYFGPGTRLTVT.

A few counts support this clonotype. The V call is TRBV9, the J call TRBJ2-6; D is ambiguous. Trimming removed 3 bases at V and 0 bases at J, with 10 bases between. The germline V gene has CDR1 SGDLS and CDR2 YYNGEE. This CDR3 is built from 16 residues. CDR3 sequence: CASSAVGRSGANVLTF. CDR3 bases: TGTGCCAGCAGCGCCGTTGGGCGCTCTGGGGCCAACGTCCTGACTTTC.

This clonotype was found many times. The rearrangement uses TRBV28 and TRBJ2-5; a possible D gene is TRBD1 (6 bases). This CDR3 comprises 13 residues. The V and J ends lost 5 bases and 5 bases respectively, with 12 bases between them. CDR1 and CDR2 from the germline V gene are MDHEN and SYDVKM. The CDR3 loop is CASSETGSETQYF. CDR3 bases: TGTGCCAGCAGTGAAACAGGGTCCGAGACCCAGTACTTC.

This chain connects TRBV2 to TRBJ2-1; weak D call: TRBD1 (5 bases). Trimming took off 5 bases at V and 10 bases at J, with 15 bases between the two ends. The CDR3 consists of 13 residues. Germline lookup yields CDR1 SNHLY and CDR2 FYNNEI. The CDR3 nucleotides are TGTGCCAGCAGTCAAATCAGGGTGGGGGAGCAGTTCTTC. The encoded protein is CASSQIRVGEQFF.

This clonotype was detected many times. The chain is built from TRBV2 and TRBJ2-2; tentative D call: TRBD2 (5 bases). CDR3 length: 14 residues. Per the germline V gene, CDR1 is SNHLY and CDR2 is FYNNEI. Trimming removed 4 bases at V and 7 bases at J, with 13 bases between. The CDR3 here is CASSVRRDGGELFF. For the CDR3, the DNA is TGTGCCAGCAGTGTAAGACGGGATGGCGGGGAGCTGTTTTTT.

This clonotype was seen a few times. The chain combines TRBV6-5 with TRBJ2-1; D remains ambiguous. CDR1 and CDR2 from the germline V gene are MNHEY and SVGAGI. The length of the CDR3 is 14 residues. Deletions cut 4 bases from V and 2 bases from J, with 9 bases between. As DNA, the CDR3 is TGTGCCAGCAGTTTGGAAGGAGCCTACAATGAGCAGTTCTTC. Protein: CASSLEGAYNEQFF.

The chain combines TRBV7-8 with TRBJ1-4; unclear D gene. The CDR3 is 18 amino acids. CDR1 and CDR2 from the germline V gene are SGHVS and FQNEAQ. V was shortened by 1 base and J by 7 bases, with 22 bases between the two germline ends. The CDR3: CASSLEGSFLIGGEKLFF. The CDR3 nucleotides read TGTGCCAGCAGCTTAGAGGGTTCCTTCCTCATTGGAGGTGAAAAACTGTTTTTT.

In regard to this clonotype: This clone may be a read error of a much larger clone one base away. This chain joins TRBV6-1 and TRBJ2-7, with TRBD1 identical over 8 bases. The end of the DNA fits TRBJ2-1 better, so the J call may be wrong. The germline gives CDR1 MNHNS, CDR2 SASEGT. The CDR3 is 15 residues long. This chain's CDR3 is CASRDDRGLGYEQFF. The CDR3 DNA reads TGTGCCAGCAGGGACGACAGGGGTCTGGGTTACGAGCAGTTCTTC.

The chain couples TRBV2 to TRBJ1-2, with a possible D match to TRBD1 (5 bases). The CDR3 is made up of 12 amino acids. CDR1 is SNHLY and CDR2 is FYNNEI in the germline V gene. V lost 3 bases and J 8 bases, leaving 10 bases between the germline ends. Written as DNA, the CDR3 is TGTGCCAGCAGTGAGGGGGGTTGGGGCTACACCTTC. Residues: CASSEGGWGYTF.

Many counts were recorded for this clonotype. This sequence joins TRBV20-1 and TRBJ1-4; no definite D call. V was trimmed by 7 bases and J by 6 bases, leaving 15 bases between them. Germline CDR1 is DFQATT and CDR2 is SNEGSKA (reference sequence). The CDR3 sequence is 13 residues long. The CDR3 nucleotides read TGCAGTGTTTTTCAGGAAGACGATGAAAAACTGTTTTTT. It codes for CSVFQEDDEKLFF.

The sample holds many counts of this clonotype. V is TRBV20-1 and J is TRBJ2-1; 11 bases are shared with TRBD2. This CDR3 has 16 residues. Trimming took 5 bases from V and 5 from J; bases not matched to a gene: 11. Germline V gene lookup returns CDR1 DFQATT and CDR2 SNEGSKA (reference sequence). CDR3 region: CSAPRLAGGTHNEQFF. CDR3 coding DNA: TGCAGTGCTCCCCGGCTAGCGGGAGGAACCCACAATGAGCAGTTCTTC.

This clonotype was observed at least ten times. V and J are TRBV2 and TRBJ2-3; D is possibly TRBD2 (5 bases). The V gene's germline CDR1 is SNHLY and CDR2 FYNNEI. This CDR3 is 14 amino acids long. V gave up 6 bases and J gave up 3 bases, with 13 bases separating them. The CDR3 DNA is TGTGCCAGCAGCGTCAGAGGCGGGACAGATACGCAGTATTTT. This codes for CASSVRGGTDTQYF. Full variable domain (rest looked up from reference TRBV2 and TRBJ2-3): EPEVTQTPSHQVTQMGQEVILRCVPISNHLYFYWYRQILGQKVEFLVSFYNNEISEKSEIFDDQFSVERPDGSNFTLKIRSTKLEDSAMYFCASSVRGGTDTQYFGPGTRLTVL.

This clonotype was counted many times. This chain links TRBV28 with TRBJ1-2; perhaps TRBD1 as D (6 bases). Deletions cut 0 bases from V and 3 bases from J, with 11 bases between. The CDR3 contains 15 residues. In germline, CDR1 is MDHEN, CDR2 SYDVKM. The CDR3 DNA reads TGTGCCAGCAGTTTATGGGCGCCAGGGGACTATGGCTACACCTTC. As protein: CASSLWAPGDYGYTF.

This clonotype was picked up many times. The chain links TRBV28 to TRBJ1-6, with D perhaps TRBD1 (5 bases). Trimming removed 6 bases at V and 10 bases at J, with 13 bases between. There are 13 residues in the CDR3. CDR1 and CDR2 (germline): MDHEN, SYDVKM. The DNA for the CDR3 is TGTGCCAGCAGAGGAGGGGCTGGCTCACCCCTCCACTTT. Its protein is CASRGGAGSPLHF.